The entry that follows covers one TCR beta chain sequence. The target antigen is unknown. This entry belongs to a study of radiation and T cells in renal cell carcinoma. Across the whole study: Nephrectomy followed 15 Gy stereotactic body radiation by 4 weeks.

Study-level results: Baseline intratumoral clonotype presence is unknown without pretreatment biopsies.

Time point denoted: blood 2 weeks post-SBRT. Noted treatment: 15 Gy SBRT to primary tumor, nephrectomy 4 weeks later. Serial blood draws occurred at baseline and 2 and 4 weeks post-SBRT. CDR1 and CDR2 (germline): LNHDA, SQIVND (reference sequence). The CDR3 sequence is 12 residues long. The V gene end was trimmed by 6 bases and the J gene end by 7 bases; junction bases not matched to a gene: 2. Clones were sequenced by immunoSEQ multiplex PCR, and TCRdb holds only the in-frame ones, with some missing. Here the sample spans some 150,000 clones, approximately 90% being singletons. The chain links TRBV19 to TRBJ2-7; 11 nucleotides line up with TRBD1. This receptor was identified in a woman in her forties or fifties with renal cell carcinoma. Here the sequenced sample was blood, taken from a patient whose treatment included radiotherapy and nephrectomy. The CDR3 spells CASRDRGLEQYF. The CDR3 DNA is TGTGCCAGTAGGGACAGGGGGCTTGAGCAGTACTTC. The full variable domain, with the rest looked up from reference TRBV19 and TRBJ2-7, is DGGITQSPKYLFRKEGQNVTLSCEQNLNHDAMYWYRQDPGQGLRLIYYSQIVNDFQKGDIAEGYSVSREKKESFPLTVTSAQKNPTAFYLCASRDRGLEQYFGPGTRLTVT.